This paragraph covers one TCR beta chain sequence. Some clones are missing from TCRdb's copy, which holds only in-frame ones; the method was immunoSEQ multiplex PCR. The sample records 200,000 to 250,000 clones, approximately 83% being singletons. CDR3 length: 11 residues. Germline-derived CDR1 and CDR2 are MNHEY and SVGAGI. The V end was cut by 11 bases, the J end by 11 bases, with 18 bases between. This entry comes from a study of blood T cell repertoires in COVID-19. Looking at the study overall: From the United States, Italy and Spain came samples of acute and convalescent COVID-19.

V gene TRBV6-5 combines with J gene TRBJ1-1; a possible D gene is TRBD1 (5 bases). The source is a woman in her forties or fifties with acute or convalescent COVID-19. Sequenced: peripheral blood. CDR3 protein: CACRDSRLAFF. In nucleotides, the CDR3 is TGTGCCTGCCGGGACTCCCGGTTGGCTTTCTTT.